These T cell receptor beta chains were read from a single sample in a study of long-term antiretroviral therapy in people with HIV. Some clones are missing from TCRdb's copy, which holds only in-frame ones; the method was immunoSEQ multiplex PCR. The table shows roughly 35,000 clones, with approximately 85% occurring only once. Sequenced material: unsorted PBMCs, taken about 3.5 years after starting antiretroviral therapy. The receptor source for this set is a man aged 18 to 35 with HIV. CDR3s include the opening cysteine and the closing phenylalanine or tryptophan. Each record gives: J gene, V gene, D gene, clone size, CDR3 protein, CDR3 DNA. D genes are given only for firm matches. A clone size is listed for some rows: how often the clone was seen (once, few, many), or a class if it is expanded.

TRBJ2-2 TRBV19 - few CASSIVGANTGELFF TGTGCCAGTAGTATAGTTGGAGCGAACACCGGGGAGCTGTTTTTT
TRBJ2-1 TRBV18 - - CASSSLSVGATSFNEQFF TGTGCCAGCTCTTCCCTAAGTGTAGGGGCCACCTCGTTCAATGAGCAGTTCTTC
TRBJ2-7 TRBV11-2 - few CASSGGFEQYF TGTGCCAGCAGCGGGGGCTTCGAGCAGTACTTC
TRBJ2-2 TRBV9 - once CASRPGANTGELFF TGTGCCAGCAGGCCGGGGGCCAACACCGGGGAGCTGTTTTTT
TRBJ2-7 TRBV5-1 TRBD1 - CASSWDRPYEQYF TGCGCCAGCAGCTGGGACAGGCCCTACGAGCAGTACTTC
TRBJ1-1 TRBV27 - - CASSPLGQRNTEAFF TGTGCCAGCAGTCCACTAGGACAGAGGAACACTGAAGCTTTCTTT
TRBJ1-3 TRBV14 - once CASSHQDGLLPGNTIYF TGTGCCAGCAGCCACCAGGACGGCTTGCTGCCTGGAAACACCATATATTTT
TRBJ1-2 TRBV19 - - CASSIRTSYGYTF TGTGCCAGTAGTATAAGGACAAGCTATGGCTACACCTTC
TRBJ1-5 TRBV27 - once CASGGENQPQHF TGTGCCAGCGGAGGCGAAAATCAGCCCCAGCATTTT
TRBJ2-1 TRBV15 TRBD2 - CATSDPGTSGIHEQFF TGTGCCACCAGCGATCCCGGGACTAGCGGGATTCATGAGCAGTTCTTC
TRBJ2-7 TRBV5-1 - - CASSLVYPSYEQYF TGCGCCAGCAGCTTGGTCTACCCGAGCTACGAGCAGTACTTC
TRBJ2-1 TRBV27 - - CASSSLTLDSSYNEQFF TGTGCCAGCAGTTCACTGACCCTTGATAGCTCCTACAATGAGCAGTTCTTC
TRBJ2-1 TRBV4-1 - - CASSQGTEDYNEQFF TGCGCCAGCAGCCAAGGGACGGAAGACTACAATGAGCAGTTCTTC
TRBJ1-1 TRBV6-6 TRBD1 - CASRARQGAGEAFF TGTGCCAGCAGAGCCCGGCAGGGGGCGGGTGAAGCTTTCTTT
TRBJ1-2 TRBV29-1 - - CSVFGDYGYTF TGCAGCGTTTTTGGGGACTATGGCTACACCTTC
TRBJ2-7 TRBV2 - - CASTPAPYEQYF TGTGCCAGCACACCGGCCCCCTACGAGCAGTACTTC
TRBJ2-7 TRBV21-1 - - CASTGTGTYEQYF TGTGCCAGCACCGGGACAGGGACCTACGAGCAGTACTTC
TRBJ1-1 TRBV6-5 - - CASSVFSVGTEAFF TGTGCCAGCAGTGTCTTCTCTGTCGGCACTGAAGCTTTCTTT
TRBJ1-5 TRBV6-5 - - CASSAPGVNQPQHF TGTGCCAGCAGTGCCCCCGGGGTCAATCAGCCCCAGCATTTT
TRBJ2-5 TRBV27 TRBD1 - CASSDRDSLRGRETQYF TGTGCCAGCAGTGATCGGGACAGCCTAAGGGGCAGAGAGACCCAGTACTTC
TRBJ1-2 TRBV6-5 - - CASSQNRGGLGYTF TGTGCCAGCAGTCAGAACCGAGGCGGTCTTGGCTACACCTTC
TRBJ2-7 TRBV28 - few CASNPPGLGGVYEQYF TGTGCCAGCAACCCGCCAGGCTTAGGGGGGGTCTACGAGCAGTACTTC
TRBJ1-2 TRBV19 - medium-sized CATLGGSYGYTF TGTGCCACCCTCGGGGGAAGCTATGGCTACACCTTC
TRBJ2-7 TRBV7-9 TRBD1 - CASSPGTGTFEQYF TGTGCCAGCAGCCCCGGGACAGGGACATTCGAGCAGTACTTC
TRBJ1-2 TRBV2 - - CASSERTLNYGYTF TGTGCCAGCAGTGAAAGGACCCTTAACTATGGCTACACCTTC
TRBJ1-1 TRBV19 - - CASTPGFVASTEAFF TGTGCCAGTACTCCAGGATTTGTGGCAAGCACTGAAGCTTTCTTT
TRBJ1-2 TRBV2 - - CASRIQGENYGYTF TGTGCCAGCAGAATACAGGGAGAGAACTATGGCTACACCTTC
TRBJ2-7 TRBV5-8 - - CASSRAQPGQYF TGTGCCAGCAGCCGCGCACAACCGGGGCAGTACTTC
TRBJ2-6 TRBV19 - - CASSIRTAPAGANVLTF TGTGCCAGTAGTATCCGGACAGCCCCGGCAGGGGCCAACGTCCTGACTTTC
TRBJ1-2 TRBV28 - - CASSFVSNYGYTF TGTGCCAGCAGTTTCGTGTCTAACTATGGCTACACCTTC
TRBJ2-7 TRBV7-5 - - CARSLARFGRDVNEQYF TGTGCCAGAAGCTTAGCAAGGTTTGGCAGGGACGTGAACGAGCAGTACTTC
TRBJ1-1 TRBV29-1 TRBD1 - CSARGQKLTEAFF TGCAGCGCCCGGGGACAGAAGCTTACTGAAGCTTTCTTT
TRBJ2-7 TRBV9 - once CASSVGEGAPAYEQYF TGTGCCAGCAGCGTAGGGGAGGGGGCCCCCGCCTACGAGCAGTACTTC
TRBJ2-7 TRBV4-2 - - CASSQEAGLSYEQYF TGTGCCAGCAGCCAAGAAGCTGGGCTATCCTACGAGCAGTACTTC
TRBJ2-3 TRBV28 TRBD1 - CASSRDRVGTDTQYF TGTGCCAGCAGTCGAGACAGGGTCGGCACAGATACGCAGTATTTT
TRBJ2-7 TRBV7-8 TRBD2 - CASSLGYGRALSEQYF TGTGCCAGCAGCTTAGGTTACGGGAGGGCTCTCAGCGAGCAGTACTTC
TRBJ1-5 TRBV7-2 - - CASSLRAFSNQPQHF TGTGCCAGCAGCTTAAGGGCATTTAGCAATCAGCCCCAGCATTTT
TRBJ2-1 TRBV6-6 TRBD1 - CASSYLGQGSNEQFF TGTGCCAGCAGTTACCTGGGACAGGGGAGCAATGAGCAGTTCTTC
TRBJ2-1 TRBV5-1 - once CASSGGNTRVNEQFF TGCGCCAGCAGCGGGGGGAATACAAGGGTCAATGAGCAGTTCTTC
TRBJ1-2 TRBV9 TRBD1 - CASSTGGASGGYTF TGTGCCAGCAGTACAGGGGGCGCATCGGGTGGCTACACCTTC
TRBJ2-7 TRBV27 - once CASSLLPDGPYEQYF TGTGCCAGCAGTTTATTACCGGACGGGCCCTACGAGCAGTACTTC
TRBJ1-1 TRBV25-1 - - CASSEYPDTEAFF TGTGCCAGCAGTGAATACCCAGACACTGAAGCTTTCTTT
TRBJ1-2 TRBV6-5 - few CASGTGRGYTF TGTGCCAGCGGTACAGGGCGAGGCTACACCTTC